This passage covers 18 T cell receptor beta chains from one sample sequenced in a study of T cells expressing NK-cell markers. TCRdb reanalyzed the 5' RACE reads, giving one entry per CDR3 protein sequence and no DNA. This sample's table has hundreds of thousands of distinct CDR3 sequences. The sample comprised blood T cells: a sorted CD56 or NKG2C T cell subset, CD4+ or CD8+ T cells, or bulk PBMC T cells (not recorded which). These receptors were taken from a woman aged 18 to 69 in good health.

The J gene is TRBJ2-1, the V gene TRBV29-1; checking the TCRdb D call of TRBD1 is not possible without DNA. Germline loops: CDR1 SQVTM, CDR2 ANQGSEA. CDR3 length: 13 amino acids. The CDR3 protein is CSVLTAAHNEQFF.

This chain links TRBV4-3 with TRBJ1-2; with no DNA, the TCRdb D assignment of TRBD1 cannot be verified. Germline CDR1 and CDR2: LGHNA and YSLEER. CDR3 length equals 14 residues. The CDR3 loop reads CASSQAGFNYGYTF.

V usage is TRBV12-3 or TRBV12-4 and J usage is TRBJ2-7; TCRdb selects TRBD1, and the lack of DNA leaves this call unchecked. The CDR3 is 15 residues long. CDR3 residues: CASSLTGQGLYEQYF.

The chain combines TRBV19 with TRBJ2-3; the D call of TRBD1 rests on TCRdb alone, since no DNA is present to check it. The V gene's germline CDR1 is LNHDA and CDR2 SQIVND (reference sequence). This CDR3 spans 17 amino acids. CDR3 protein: CASSSRQAELGTDTQYF.

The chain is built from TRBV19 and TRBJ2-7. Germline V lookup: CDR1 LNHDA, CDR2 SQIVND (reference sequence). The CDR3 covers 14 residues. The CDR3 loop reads CASSISGSSYEQYF.

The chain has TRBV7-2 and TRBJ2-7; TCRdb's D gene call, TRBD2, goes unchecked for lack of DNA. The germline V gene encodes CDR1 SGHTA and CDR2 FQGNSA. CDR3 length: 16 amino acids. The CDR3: CASSLAGGGREYEQYF.

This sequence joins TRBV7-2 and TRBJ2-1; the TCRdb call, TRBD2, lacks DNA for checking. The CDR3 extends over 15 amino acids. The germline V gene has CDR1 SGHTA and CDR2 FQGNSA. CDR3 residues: CASNARSGLPNEQFF. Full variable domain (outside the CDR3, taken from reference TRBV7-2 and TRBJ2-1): GAGVSQSPSNKVTEKGKDVELRCDPISGHTALYWYRQSLGQGLEFLIYFQGNSAPDKSGLPSDRFSAERTGGSVSTLTIQRTQQEDSAVYLCASNARSGLPNEQFFGPGTRLTVL.

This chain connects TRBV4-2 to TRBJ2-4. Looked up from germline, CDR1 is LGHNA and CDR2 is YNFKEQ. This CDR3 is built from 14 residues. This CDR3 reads CASSQDLAKNIQYF.

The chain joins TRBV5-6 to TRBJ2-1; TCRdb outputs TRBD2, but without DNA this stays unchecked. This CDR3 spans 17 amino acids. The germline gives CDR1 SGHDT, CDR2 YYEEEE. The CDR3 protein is CASSLGRLAGSYNEQFF.

The chain's CDR3 is CASSRDRENRMNTEAFF. The chain joins TRBV5-4 to TRBJ1-1; absent DNA, TCRdb's TRBD1 call cannot be checked. The germline gives CDR1 SGHNT, CDR2 YYREEE (reference sequence). CDR3 size: 17 residues.

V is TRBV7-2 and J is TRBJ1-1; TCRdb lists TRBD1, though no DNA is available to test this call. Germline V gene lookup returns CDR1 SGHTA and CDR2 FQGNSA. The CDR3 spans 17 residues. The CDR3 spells CASSLAGTGGIGTEAFF.

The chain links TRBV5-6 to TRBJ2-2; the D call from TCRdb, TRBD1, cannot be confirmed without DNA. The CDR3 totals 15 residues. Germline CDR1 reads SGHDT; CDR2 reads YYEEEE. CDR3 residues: CASSLRGGNTGELFF.

CDR3 protein: CASSWRDGDISYEQYF. The chain carries TRBV6-5 and TRBJ2-7; TCRdb's D call, TRBD2, is unchecked because there is no DNA. The CDR3 runs 16 residues. The germline V gene has CDR1 MNHEY and CDR2 SVGAGI.

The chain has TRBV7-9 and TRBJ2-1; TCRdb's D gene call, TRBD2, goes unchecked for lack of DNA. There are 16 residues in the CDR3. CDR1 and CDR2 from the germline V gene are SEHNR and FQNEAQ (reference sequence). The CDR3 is CASSLGLAGAYNEQFF.

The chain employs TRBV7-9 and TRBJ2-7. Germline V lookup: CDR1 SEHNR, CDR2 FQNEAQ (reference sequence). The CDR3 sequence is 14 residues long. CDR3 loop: CASSLAGGADEQYF.

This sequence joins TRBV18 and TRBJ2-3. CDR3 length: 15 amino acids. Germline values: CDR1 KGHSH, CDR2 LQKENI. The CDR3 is CASSPAISSTDTQYF.

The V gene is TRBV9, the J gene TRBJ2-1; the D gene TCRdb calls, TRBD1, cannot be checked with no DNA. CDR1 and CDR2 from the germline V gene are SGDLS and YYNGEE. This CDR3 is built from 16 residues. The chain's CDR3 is CASSQGRGTTYNEQFF.

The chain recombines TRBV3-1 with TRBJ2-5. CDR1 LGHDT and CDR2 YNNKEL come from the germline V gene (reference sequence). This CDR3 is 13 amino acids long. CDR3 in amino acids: CASSGRLWETQYF.